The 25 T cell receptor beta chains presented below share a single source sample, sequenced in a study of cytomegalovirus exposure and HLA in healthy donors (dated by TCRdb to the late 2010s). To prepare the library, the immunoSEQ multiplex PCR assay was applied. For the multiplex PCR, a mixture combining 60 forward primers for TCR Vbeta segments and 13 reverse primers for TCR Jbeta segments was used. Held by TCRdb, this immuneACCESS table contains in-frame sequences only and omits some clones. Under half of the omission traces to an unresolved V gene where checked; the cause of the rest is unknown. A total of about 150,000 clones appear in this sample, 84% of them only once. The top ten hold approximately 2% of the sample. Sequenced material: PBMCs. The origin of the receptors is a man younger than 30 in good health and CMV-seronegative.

CDR3 bases: TGTGCCATCAGTGGATGGGGAGGAGTTAACGGCGATGAGCAGTTCTTC. Protein product: CAISGWGGVNGDEQFF. V and J are TRBV10-3 and TRBJ2-1; D is perhaps TRBD2 (6 bases). Germline loops: CDR1 ENHRY, CDR2 SYGVKD. This CDR3 is 16 amino acids long. Trimming stripped 4 bases from V and 8 bases from J, with 21 bases between.

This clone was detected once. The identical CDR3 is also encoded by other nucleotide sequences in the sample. The CDR3 protein is CASRYTGTGELFF. Here the CDR3 DNA reads TGTGCCAGCAGATATACGGGGACCGGGGAGCTGTTTTTT. The rearrangement uses TRBV7-6 and TRBJ2-2; a weak D match, TRBD2 (5 bases). Trimming took 6 bases from V and 5 from J, leaving 10 bases between them. This CDR3 has 13 residues. Germline CDR1 is SGHVS and CDR2 is FNYEAQ. The complete variable domain, with remaining parts taken from reference TRBV7-6 and TRBJ2-2, reads GAGVSQSPRYKVTKRGQDVALRCDPISGHVSLYWYRQALGQGPEFLTYFNYEAQQDKSGLPNDRFSAERPEGSISTLTIQRTEQRDSAMYRCASRYTGTGELFFGEGSRLTVL.

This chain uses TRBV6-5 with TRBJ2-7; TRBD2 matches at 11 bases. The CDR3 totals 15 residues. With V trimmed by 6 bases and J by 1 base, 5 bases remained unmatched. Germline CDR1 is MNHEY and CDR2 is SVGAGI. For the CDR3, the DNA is TGTGCCAGCAGACCGGGACTAGCGGATTCCTACGAGCAGTACTTC. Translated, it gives CASRPGLADSYEQYF.

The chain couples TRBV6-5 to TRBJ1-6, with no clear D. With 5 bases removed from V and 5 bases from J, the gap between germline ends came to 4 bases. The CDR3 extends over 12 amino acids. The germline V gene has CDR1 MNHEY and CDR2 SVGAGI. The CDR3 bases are TGTGCCAGCAGTGAGCATAATTCACCCCTCCACTTT. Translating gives CASSEHNSPLHF.

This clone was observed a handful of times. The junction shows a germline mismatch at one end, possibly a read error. DNA for the CDR3: TGTTCCAGCAGCTTAGGGGGCAGGGCTCTTTCACCCCTCCACTTT. Its translation: CSSSLGGRALSPLHF. V gene TRBV7-9 combines with J gene TRBJ1-6; 7 nucleotides line up with TRBD1. CDR1 SEHNR and CDR2 FQNEAQ come from the germline V gene (reference sequence). CDR3 length: 15 amino acids.

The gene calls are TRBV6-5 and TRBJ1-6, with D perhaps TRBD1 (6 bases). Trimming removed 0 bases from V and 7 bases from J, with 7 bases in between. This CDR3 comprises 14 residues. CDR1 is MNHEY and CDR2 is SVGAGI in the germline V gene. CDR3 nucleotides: TGTGCCAGCAGTTACTCGGGGGCGAATTCACCCCTCCACTTT. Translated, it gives CASSYSGANSPLHF.

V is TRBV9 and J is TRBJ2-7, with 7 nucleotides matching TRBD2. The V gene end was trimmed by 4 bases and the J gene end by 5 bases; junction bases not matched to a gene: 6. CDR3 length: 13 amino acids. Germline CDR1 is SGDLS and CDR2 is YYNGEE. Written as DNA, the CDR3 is TGTGCCAGCAGCCCTAGCGGCTACCACGAGCAGTACTTC. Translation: CASSPSGYHEQYF.

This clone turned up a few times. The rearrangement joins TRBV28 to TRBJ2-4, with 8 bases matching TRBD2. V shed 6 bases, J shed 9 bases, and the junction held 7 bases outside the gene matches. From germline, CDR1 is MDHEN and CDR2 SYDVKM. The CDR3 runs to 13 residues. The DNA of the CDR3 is TGTGCCAGCAGGATTGCGGGAGGTGCCATTCAGTACTTC. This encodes CASRIAGGAIQYF.

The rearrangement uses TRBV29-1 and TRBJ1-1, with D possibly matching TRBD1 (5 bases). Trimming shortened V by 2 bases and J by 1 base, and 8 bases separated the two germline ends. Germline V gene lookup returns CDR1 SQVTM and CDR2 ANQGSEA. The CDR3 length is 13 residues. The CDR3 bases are TGCAGCGTTGAAACAGGAACGAACACTGAAGCTTTCTTT. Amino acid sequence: CSVETGTNTEAFF.

The CDR3 DNA sequence: TGTGCCAGCAGCTTCCCTCGCCGCGGAGAGACAGATACGCAGTATTTT. This sequence encodes CASSFPRRGETDTQYF. The genes are TRBV7-2 and TRBJ2-3; no reliable D call. Germline loops: CDR1 SGHTA, CDR2 FQGNSA. V was shortened by 3 bases and J by 3 bases, with 16 bases between the two germline ends. The CDR3 spans 16 residues.

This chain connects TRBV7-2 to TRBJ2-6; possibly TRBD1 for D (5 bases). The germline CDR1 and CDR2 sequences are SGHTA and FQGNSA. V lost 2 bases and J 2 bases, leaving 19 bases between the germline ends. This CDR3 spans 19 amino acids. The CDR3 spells CASSLTTGLHLPGANVLTF. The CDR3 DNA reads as TGTGCCAGCAGCTTAACCACAGGTCTACACCTACCTGGGGCCAACGTCCTGACTTTC.

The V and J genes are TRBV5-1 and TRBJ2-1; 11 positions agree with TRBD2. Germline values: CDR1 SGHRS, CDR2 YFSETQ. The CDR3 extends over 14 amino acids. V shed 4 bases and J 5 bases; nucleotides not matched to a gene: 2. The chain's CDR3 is CASSPGLADNEQFF. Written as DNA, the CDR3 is TGCGCCAGCAGCCCGGGACTAGCGGACAATGAGCAGTTCTTC.

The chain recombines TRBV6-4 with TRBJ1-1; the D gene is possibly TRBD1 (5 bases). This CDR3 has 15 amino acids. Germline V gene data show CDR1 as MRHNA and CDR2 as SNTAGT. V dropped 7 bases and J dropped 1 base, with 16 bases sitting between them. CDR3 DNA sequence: TGTGCCAGCAAACGGCCCAGGGCCCAGAACACTGAAGCTTTCTTT. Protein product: CASKRPRAQNTEAFF.

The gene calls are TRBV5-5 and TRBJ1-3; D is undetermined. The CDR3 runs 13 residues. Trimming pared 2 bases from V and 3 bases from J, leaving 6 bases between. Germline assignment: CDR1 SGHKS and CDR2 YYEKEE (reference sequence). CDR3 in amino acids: CASSFALGNTIYF. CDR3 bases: TGTGCCAGCAGCTTTGCACTTGGAAACACCATATATTTT.

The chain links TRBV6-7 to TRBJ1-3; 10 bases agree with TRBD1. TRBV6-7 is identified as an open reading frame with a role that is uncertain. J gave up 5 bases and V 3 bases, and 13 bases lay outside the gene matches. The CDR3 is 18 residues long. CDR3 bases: TGTGCCAGCAGTTATGGGGGACAGGGGACGGGGGAACGAAACACCATATATTTT. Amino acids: CASSYGGQGTGERNTIYF.

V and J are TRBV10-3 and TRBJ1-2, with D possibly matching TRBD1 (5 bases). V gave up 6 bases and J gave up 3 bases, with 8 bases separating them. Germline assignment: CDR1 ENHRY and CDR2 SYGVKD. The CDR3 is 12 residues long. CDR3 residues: CAISTGDYGYTF. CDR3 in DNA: TGTGCCATCAGCACAGGTGACTATGGCTACACCTTC.

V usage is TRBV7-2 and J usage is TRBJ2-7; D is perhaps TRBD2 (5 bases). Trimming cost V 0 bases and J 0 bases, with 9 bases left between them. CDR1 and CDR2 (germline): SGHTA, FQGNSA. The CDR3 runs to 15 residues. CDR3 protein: CASSLAFSDSYEQYF. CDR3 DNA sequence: TGTGCCAGCAGCTTAGCCTTTAGCGACTCCTACGAGCAGTACTTC.

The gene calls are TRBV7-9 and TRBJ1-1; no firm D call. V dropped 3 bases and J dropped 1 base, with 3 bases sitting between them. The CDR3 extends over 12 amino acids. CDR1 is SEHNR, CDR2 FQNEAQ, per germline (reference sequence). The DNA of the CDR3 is TGTGCCAGCAGCTTCGGGAACACTGAAGCTTTCTTT. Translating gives CASSFGNTEAFF.

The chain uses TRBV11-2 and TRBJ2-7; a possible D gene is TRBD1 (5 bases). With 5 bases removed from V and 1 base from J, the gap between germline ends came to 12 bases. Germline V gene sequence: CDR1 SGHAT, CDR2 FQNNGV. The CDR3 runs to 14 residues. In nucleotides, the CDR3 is TGTGCCAGCAGCCCGGACACCCTATCCTACGAGCAGTACTTC. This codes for CASSPDTLSYEQYF.

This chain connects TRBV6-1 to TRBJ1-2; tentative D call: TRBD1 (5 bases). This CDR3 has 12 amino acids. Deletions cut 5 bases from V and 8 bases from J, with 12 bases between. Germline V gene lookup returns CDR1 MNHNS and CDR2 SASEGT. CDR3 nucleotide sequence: TGTGCCAGCAGTAAAGACAGAAACGGCTACACCTTC. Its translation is CASSKDRNGYTF.

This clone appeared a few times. This CDR3 is CASSDGQGNYGYTF. The CDR3 bases are TGCGCCAGCAGCGACGGACAGGGTAACTATGGCTACACCTTC. The V call is TRBV5-1, the J call TRBJ1-2, with TRBD1 identical over 8 bases. Germline loops: CDR1 SGHRS, CDR2 YFSETQ. The CDR3 runs to 14 residues. V was pared by 4 bases and J by 1 base, with 3 bases of the junction left unmatched.

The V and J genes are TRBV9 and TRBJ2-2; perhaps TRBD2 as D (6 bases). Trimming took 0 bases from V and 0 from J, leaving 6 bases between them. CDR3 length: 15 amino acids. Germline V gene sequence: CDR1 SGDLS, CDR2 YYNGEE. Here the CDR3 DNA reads TGTGCCAGCAGCGTAGGGAGGGCGAACACCGGGGAGCTGTTTTTT. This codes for CASSVGRANTGELFF.

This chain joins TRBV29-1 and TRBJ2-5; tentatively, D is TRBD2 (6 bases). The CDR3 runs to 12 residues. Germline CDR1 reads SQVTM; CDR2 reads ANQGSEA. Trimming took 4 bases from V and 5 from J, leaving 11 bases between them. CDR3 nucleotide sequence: TGCAGCGTTGGACTAGGGACCGAGACCCAGTACTTC. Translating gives CSVGLGTETQYF.

The CDR3: CASSQDLAGPSSGGYTF. The CDR3 region has the DNA TGCGCCAGCAGCCAAGATCTCGCGGGGCCGAGCTCTGGTGGCTACACCTTC. J is TRBJ1-2 and V is TRBV4-1; D perhaps matches TRBD1 (5 bases). Trimming removed 0 bases at V and 7 bases at J, with 21 bases between. Germline CDR1 MGHRA, CDR2 YSYEKL. The CDR3 has 17 residues.

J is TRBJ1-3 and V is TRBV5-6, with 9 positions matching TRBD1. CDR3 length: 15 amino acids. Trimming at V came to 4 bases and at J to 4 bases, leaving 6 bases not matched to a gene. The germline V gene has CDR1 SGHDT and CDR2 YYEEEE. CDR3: CASSPIQGAGNTIYF. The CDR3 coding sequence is TGTGCCAGCAGCCCCATACAGGGGGCGGGAAACACCATATATTTT. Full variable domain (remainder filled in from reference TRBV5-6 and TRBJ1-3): DAGVTQSPTHLIKTRGQQVTLRCSPKSGHDTVSWYQQALGQGPQFIFQYYEEEERQRGNFPDRFSGHQFPNYSSELNVNALLLGDSALYLCASSPIQGAGNTIYFGEGSWLTVV.